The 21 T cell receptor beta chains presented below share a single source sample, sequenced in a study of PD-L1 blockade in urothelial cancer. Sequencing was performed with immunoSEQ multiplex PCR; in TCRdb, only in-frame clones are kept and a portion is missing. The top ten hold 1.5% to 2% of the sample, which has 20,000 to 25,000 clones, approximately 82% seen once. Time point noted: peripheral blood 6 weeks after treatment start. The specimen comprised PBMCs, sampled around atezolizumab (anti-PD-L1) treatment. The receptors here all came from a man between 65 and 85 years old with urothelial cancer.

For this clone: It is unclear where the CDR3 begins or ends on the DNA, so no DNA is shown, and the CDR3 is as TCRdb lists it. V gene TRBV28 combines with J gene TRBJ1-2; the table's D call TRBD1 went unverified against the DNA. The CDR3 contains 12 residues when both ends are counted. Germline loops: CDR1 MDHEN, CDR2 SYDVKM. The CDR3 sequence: CASSFGPGGYTF.

The CDR3 region has the DNA TGTGCCAGCAGTTACACTCCCGGGAATACGCAGTATTTT. As protein: CASSYTPGNTQYF. The V and J genes are TRBV6-5 and TRBJ2-3; possible D gene TRBD2, 5 bases. The CDR3 spans 13 residues. Germline lookup yields CDR1 MNHEY and CDR2 SVGAGI. Between the trimmed V and J ends, which lost 2 bases and 7 bases, there was a span of 10 bases.

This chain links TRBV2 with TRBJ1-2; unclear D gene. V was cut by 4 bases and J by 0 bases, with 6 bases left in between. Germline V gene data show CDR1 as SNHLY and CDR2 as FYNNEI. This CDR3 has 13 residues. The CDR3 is CASSVRANYGYTF. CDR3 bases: TGTGCCAGCAGTGTAAGAGCTAACTATGGCTACACCTTC.

CDR3 sequence reads: CASRQGLNYGYTF. For the CDR3, the DNA is TGTGCCAGCAGACAGGGTCTTAACTATGGCTACACCTTC. The chain recombines TRBV6-1 with TRBJ1-2; D might be TRBD1 (6 bases). CDR3 length: 13 amino acids. The ends were cut back, 6 bases at V and 1 base at J, with 9 bases in the middle. The germline CDR1 and CDR2 sequences are MNHNS and SASEGT.

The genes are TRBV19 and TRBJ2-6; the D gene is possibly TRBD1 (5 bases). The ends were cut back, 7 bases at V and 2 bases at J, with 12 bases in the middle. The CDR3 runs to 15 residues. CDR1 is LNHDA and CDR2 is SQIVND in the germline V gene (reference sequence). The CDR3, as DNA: TGTGCCAGTATCGATAGCAGGGCTGGGGCCAACGTCCTGACTTTC. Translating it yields CASIDSRAGANVLTF.

CDR3 region: CAISLDRQGPPDTQYF. DNA of the CDR3: TGTGCCATCAGCCTGGACAGGCAGGGTCCCCCAGATACGCAGTATTTT. The chain couples TRBV10-3 to TRBJ2-3; 7 bases fit TRBD1. After removal of 6 bases from V and 4 bases from J, the junction contained 13 bases not matched to a gene. The CDR3 has 16 residues. In germline, CDR1 is ENHRY, CDR2 SYGVKD.

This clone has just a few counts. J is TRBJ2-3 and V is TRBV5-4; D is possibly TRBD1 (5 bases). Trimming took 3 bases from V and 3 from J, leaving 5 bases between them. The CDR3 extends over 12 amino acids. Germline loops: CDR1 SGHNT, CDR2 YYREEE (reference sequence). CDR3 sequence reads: CASSSGTDTQYF. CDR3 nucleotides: TGTGCCAGCAGCTCAGGGACAGATACGCAGTATTTT. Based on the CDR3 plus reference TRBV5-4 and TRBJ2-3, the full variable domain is ETGVTQSPTHLIKTRGQQVTLRCSSQSGHNTVSWYQQALGQGPQFIFQYYREEENGRGNFPPRFSGLQFPNYSSELNVNALELDDSALYLCASSSGTDTQYFGPGTRLTVL.

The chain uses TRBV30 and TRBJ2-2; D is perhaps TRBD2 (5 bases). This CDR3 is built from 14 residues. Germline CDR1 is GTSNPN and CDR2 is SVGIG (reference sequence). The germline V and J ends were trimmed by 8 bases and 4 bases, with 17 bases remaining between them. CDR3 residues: CALNPDFATGELFF. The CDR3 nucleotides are TGTGCCCTTAACCCGGACTTCGCCACCGGGGAGCTGTTTTTT.

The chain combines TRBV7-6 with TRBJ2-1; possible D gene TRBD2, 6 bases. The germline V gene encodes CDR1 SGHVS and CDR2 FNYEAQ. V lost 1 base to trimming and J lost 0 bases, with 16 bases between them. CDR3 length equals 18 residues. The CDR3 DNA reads TGTGCCAGCAGCTTAGATTCGGGCCTAGCGCCCTCCTACAATGAGCAGTTCTTC. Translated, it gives CASSLDSGLAPSYNEQFF.

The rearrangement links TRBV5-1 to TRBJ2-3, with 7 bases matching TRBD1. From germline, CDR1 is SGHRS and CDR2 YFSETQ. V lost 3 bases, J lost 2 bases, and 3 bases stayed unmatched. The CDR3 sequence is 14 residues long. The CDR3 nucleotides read TGCGCCAGCAGCTCGGGACAGACCACAGATACGCAGTATTTT. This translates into CASSSGQTTDTQYF.

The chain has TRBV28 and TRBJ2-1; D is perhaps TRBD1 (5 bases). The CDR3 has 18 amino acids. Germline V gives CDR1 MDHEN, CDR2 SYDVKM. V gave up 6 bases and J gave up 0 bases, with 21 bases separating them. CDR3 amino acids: CASRLFASDTYSYNEQFF. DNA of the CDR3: TGTGCCAGCAGACTCTTTGCCTCGGACACCTACTCCTACAATGAGCAGTTCTTC.

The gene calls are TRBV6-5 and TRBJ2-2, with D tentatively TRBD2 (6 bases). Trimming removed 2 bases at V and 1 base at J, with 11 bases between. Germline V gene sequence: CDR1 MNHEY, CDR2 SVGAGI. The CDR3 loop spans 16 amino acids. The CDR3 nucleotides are TGTGCCAGCAGTTACGAGGGGACTGGGAACACCGGGGAGCTGTTTTTT. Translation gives CASSYEGTGNTGELFF.

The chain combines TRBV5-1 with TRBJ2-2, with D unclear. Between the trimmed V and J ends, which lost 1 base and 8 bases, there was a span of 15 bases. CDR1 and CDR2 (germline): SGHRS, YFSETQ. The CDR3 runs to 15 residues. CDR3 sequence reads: CASSLSQSGLGELFF. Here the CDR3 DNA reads TGCGCCAGCAGCTTGTCGCAGTCGGGTTTAGGGGAGCTGTTTTTT.

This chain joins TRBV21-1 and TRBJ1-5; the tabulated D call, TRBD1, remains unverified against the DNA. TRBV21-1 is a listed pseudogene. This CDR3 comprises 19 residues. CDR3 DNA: TGTGCCAGCAGCTCGTCCGGGACCGAAGGGGGCCATAGCAATCAGCCCCAGCATTTT. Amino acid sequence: CASSSSGTEGGHSNQPQHF.

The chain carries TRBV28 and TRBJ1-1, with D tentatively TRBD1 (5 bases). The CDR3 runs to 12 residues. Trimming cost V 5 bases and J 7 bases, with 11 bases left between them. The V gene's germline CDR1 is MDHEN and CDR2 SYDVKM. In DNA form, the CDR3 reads TGTGCCAGCAGTACCCGACAGCTTGAAGCTTTCTTT. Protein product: CASSTRQLEAFF.

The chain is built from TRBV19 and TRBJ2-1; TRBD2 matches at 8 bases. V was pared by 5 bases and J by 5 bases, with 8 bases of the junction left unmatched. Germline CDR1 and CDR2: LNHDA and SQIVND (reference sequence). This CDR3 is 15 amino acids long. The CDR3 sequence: CASSLGAGAHNEQFF. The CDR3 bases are TGTGCCAGTAGTCTTGGAGCGGGGGCCCACAATGAGCAGTTCTTC.

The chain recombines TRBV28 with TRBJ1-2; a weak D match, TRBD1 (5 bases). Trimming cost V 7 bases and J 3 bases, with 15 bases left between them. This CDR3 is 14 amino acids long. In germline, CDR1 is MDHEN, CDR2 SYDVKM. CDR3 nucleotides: TGTGCCAGCACCAACCTCGGGGGGGACTATGGCTACACCTTC. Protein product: CASTNLGGDYGYTF.

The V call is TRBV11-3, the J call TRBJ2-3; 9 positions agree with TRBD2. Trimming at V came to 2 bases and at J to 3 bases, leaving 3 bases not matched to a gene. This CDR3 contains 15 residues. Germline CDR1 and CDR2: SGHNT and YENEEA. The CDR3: CASSLKAGGTDTQYF. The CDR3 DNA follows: TGTGCCAGCAGCTTAAAAGCGGGAGGAACAGATACGCAGTATTTT. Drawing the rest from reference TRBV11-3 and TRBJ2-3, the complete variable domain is EAGVVQSPRYKIIEKKQPVAFWCNPISGHNTLYWYLQNLGQGPELLIRYENEEAVDDSQLPKDRFSAERLKGVDSTLKIQPAELGDSAVYLCASSLKAGGTDTQYFGPGTRLTVL.

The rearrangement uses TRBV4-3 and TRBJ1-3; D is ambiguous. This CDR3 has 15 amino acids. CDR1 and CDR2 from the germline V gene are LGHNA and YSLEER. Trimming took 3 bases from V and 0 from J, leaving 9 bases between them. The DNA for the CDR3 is TGCGCCAGCAGCCAGACAATTAGCTCTGGAAACACCATATATTTT. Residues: CASSQTISSGNTIYF.

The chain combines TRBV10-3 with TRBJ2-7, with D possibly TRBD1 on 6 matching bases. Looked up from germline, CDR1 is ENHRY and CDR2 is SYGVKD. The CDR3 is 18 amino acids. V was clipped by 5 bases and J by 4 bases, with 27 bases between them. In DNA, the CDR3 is TGTGCCATCAGTACAGGGATTGAACCCGTCGAGGGGCCGTACGAGCAGTACTTC. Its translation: CAISTGIEPVEGPYEQYF.

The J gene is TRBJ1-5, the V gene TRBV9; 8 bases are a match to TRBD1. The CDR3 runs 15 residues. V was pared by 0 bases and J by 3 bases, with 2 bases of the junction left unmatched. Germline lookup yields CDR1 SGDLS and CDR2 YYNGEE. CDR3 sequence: CASSVGQGFNQPQHF. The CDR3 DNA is TGTGCCAGCAGCGTAGGACAGGGGTTCAATCAGCCCCAGCATTTT.